The 25 T cell receptor beta chains below all came from one sample that was sequenced in a study of cytomegalovirus exposure and HLA in healthy donors. This PCR relied on a set of 60 Vbeta primers and 13 Jbeta primers. Repertoires were generated with immunoSEQ multiplex PCR, while TCRdb's copy carries only in-frame clones and drops some. The sample contains some 190,000 clones, roughly 80% of which appear only once. The sequenced sample was PBMCs. Receptors originate from a male donor in good health and CMV-seronegative.

The chain carries TRBV4-2 and TRBJ2-5, with 7 bases fitting TRBD2. V was clipped by 1 base and J by 4 bases; unmatched bases: 9. CDR1 is LGHNA, CDR2 YNFKEQ, per germline. This CDR3 region has 16 residues. DNA of the CDR3: TGTGCCAGCAGCCAAGTGGGGGGGGTGAGTGGAGAGACCCAGTACTTC. Amino acids: CASSQVGGVSGETQYF.

The chain uses TRBV5-1 and TRBJ2-1; TRBD2 matches at 13 bases. V trimming: 4 bases; J trimming: 5 bases; junction bases outside the gene matches: 3. The CDR3 length is 15 residues. CDR1 and CDR2 from the germline V gene are SGHRS and YFSETQ. CDR3 bases: TGCGCCAGCAGCCGAGGACTAGCGGGGGACAATGAGCAGTTCTTC. It yields the protein CASSRGLAGDNEQFF. Full variable domain (rest looked up from reference TRBV5-1 and TRBJ2-1): KAGVTQTPRYLIKTRGQQVTLSCSPISGHRSVSWYQQTPGQGLQFLFEYFSETQRNKGNFPGRFSGRQFSNSRSEMNVSTLELGDSALYLCASSRGLAGDNEQFFGPGTRLTVL.

This clone was seen more than once but under ten times. The chain links TRBV5-4 to TRBJ1-1, with 7 positions matching TRBD1. Germline-derived CDR1 and CDR2 are SGHNT and YYREEE (reference sequence). This CDR3 comprises 14 residues. J lost 1 base, V lost 6 bases, and 6 bases had no gene match. DNA of the CDR3: TGTGCCAGCACTCGGACAGGACAGAACACTGAAGCTTTCTTT. It specifies CASTRTGQNTEAFF.

V gene TRBV6-5 combines with J gene TRBJ2-7, with TRBD1 matching over 9 bases. The CDR3 runs 16 residues. Trimming cost V 3 bases and J 6 bases; bases outside gene matches: 12. Germline V lookup: CDR1 MNHEY, CDR2 SVGAGI. The CDR3 protein is CASSYYHPGQGSEQYF. Here the CDR3 DNA reads TGTGCCAGCAGTTATTACCACCCGGGACAGGGATCCGAGCAGTACTTC.

CDR3 bases: TGTGCCAGCTCCCCTAGCGTCCTCTCAGATACGCAGTATTTT. This codes for CASSPSVLSDTQYF. The rearrangement uses TRBV6-6 and TRBJ2-3, with a tentative D call TRBD2 (6 bases). The CDR3 is made up of 14 amino acids. Deletions cut 8 bases from V and 4 bases from J, with 16 bases between. Germline V gene sequence: CDR1 MNHNY, CDR2 SVGAGI (reference sequence).

The rearrangement uses TRBV6-5 and TRBJ1-2, with TRBD1 as a possible D gene (6 bases). Germline V gene lookup returns CDR1 MNHEY and CDR2 SVGAGI. There are 15 residues in the CDR3. The V and J ends lost 7 bases and 3 bases respectively, with 18 bases between them. Written as DNA, the CDR3 is TGTGCCAGCACCAGGACCTTACAGGGTGACTATGGCTACACCTTC. This gives the protein CASTRTLQGDYGYTF.

This clone was seen a few times. The chain recombines TRBV6-5 with TRBJ2-7, with D possibly being TRBD1 (6 bases). The CDR3 sequence is 15 residues long. Germline V gene data show CDR1 as MNHEY and CDR2 as SVGAGI. Trimming pared 7 bases from V and 0 bases from J, leaving 16 bases between. The CDR3 nucleotides are TGTGCCAGCATGTCCAGGGGTTTCCCCTCCTACGAGCAGTACTTC. This translates into CASMSRGFPSYEQYF.

The rearrangement joins TRBV4-2 to TRBJ2-7; possibly TRBD1 for D (7 bases). Germline CDR1 is LGHNA and CDR2 is YNFKEQ. V was clipped by 3 bases and J by 6 bases, with 18 bases between them. The CDR3 consists of 15 residues. The CDR3, as DNA: TGTGCCAGCAGCCAGGCGGGACAGCTAATTGGCGAGCAGTACTTC. As protein: CASSQAGQLIGEQYF.

This chain uses TRBV7-9 with TRBJ1-2; 12 bases map to TRBD1. V lost 5 bases, J lost 3 bases, and 10 bases stayed unmatched. There are 17 residues in the CDR3. The germline V gene encodes CDR1 SEHNR and CDR2 FQNEAQ (reference sequence). The CDR3 reads CASSGATGQGADYGYTF. As DNA, the CDR3 is TGTGCCAGCAGCGGGGCGACGGGACAGGGGGCCGACTATGGCTACACCTTC.

A few counts support this clone. V usage is TRBV25-1 and J usage is TRBJ1-6; TRBD1 matches at 10 bases. Germline loops: CDR1 MGHDK, CDR2 SYGVNS. The trim removed 4 bases at V and 5 bases at J, leaving 8 bases unmatched. CDR3 length: 17 residues. The CDR3 loop is CASSGEAGTGDNSPLHF. CDR3 nucleotide sequence: TGTGCCAGCAGTGGGGAAGCCGGGACAGGGGATAATTCACCCCTCCACTTT. The full variable domain, its missing parts supplied by reference TRBV25-1 and TRBJ1-6, is EADIYQTPRYLVIGTGKKITLECSQTMGHDKMYWYQQDPGMELHLIHYSYGVNSTEKGDLSSESTVSRIRTEHFPLTLESARPSHTSQYLCASSGEAGTGDNSPLHFGNGTRLTVT.

The rearrangement joins TRBV5-1 to TRBJ2-7, with TRBD2 as a possible D gene (7 bases). CDR1 is SGHRS, CDR2 YFSETQ, per germline. V was pared by 0 bases and J by 2 bases, with 12 bases between. The CDR3 has 15 residues. For the CDR3, the DNA is TGCGCCAGCAGCTTGGTCCCGGGGGGCCCCTACGAGCAGTACTTC. Amino acid sequence: CASSLVPGGPYEQYF.

This sequence joins TRBV30 and TRBJ2-1, with a tentative D call TRBD2 (7 bases). CDR1 is GTSNPN, CDR2 SVGIG, per germline (reference sequence). There are 11 residues in the CDR3. The germline V and J ends were trimmed by 4 bases and 10 bases, with 11 bases remaining between them. The CDR3, as DNA: TGTGCCTGGACGGGGGGCCGAGAGCAGTTCTTC. Its protein is CAWTGGREQFF.

The rearrangement links TRBV6-1 to TRBJ2-1, with D hard to call. In germline, CDR1 is MNHNS, CDR2 SASEGT. The V gene lost 2 bases and the J gene lost 7 bases, with 6 bases spanning the gap. This CDR3 has 12 residues. CDR3 protein: CASSEPRNEQFF. In DNA form, the CDR3 reads TGTGCCAGCAGTGAACCCAGGAATGAGCAGTTCTTC.

The gene calls are TRBV4-1 and TRBJ2-7; D uncertain. V was pared by 9 bases and J by 3 bases, with 24 bases between. This CDR3 comprises 16 residues. Germline CDR1 and CDR2: MGHRA and YSYEKL. CDR3 sequence (DNA): TGCGCCAGTCCCGATCTCGACTTGGCCCCCGACTACGAGCAGTACTTC. As protein: CASPDLDLAPDYEQYF.

This clone was picked up a small number of times. This chain links TRBV5-4 with TRBJ2-5, with D perhaps matching TRBD2 (5 bases). Between the trimmed V and J ends, which lost 4 bases and 1 base, there was a span of 20 bases. The CDR3 has 17 residues. Per germline, CDR1 SGHNT and CDR2 YYREEE (reference sequence). The CDR3 DNA reads as TGTGCCAGCAGCCCGATCACCTCGGAGGCCGCCCAAGAGACCCAGTACTTC. It yields the protein CASSPITSEAAQETQYF.

The chain has TRBV6-4 and TRBJ2-3, with 9 bases that match TRBD2. In germline, CDR1 is MRHNA, CDR2 SNTAGT. Germline trimming cut 4 bases from V and 0 bases from J; bases unmatched to any gene: 5. The CDR3 contains 16 residues. For the CDR3, the DNA is TGTGCCAGCAGTGCCAATAGCGGGGGCAGCACAGATACGCAGTATTTT. It is translated as CASSANSGGSTDTQYF.

V is TRBV30 and J is TRBJ1-5; D might be TRBD1 (5 bases). The CDR3 totals 12 residues. With 1 base removed from V and 6 bases from J, the gap between germline ends came to 7 bases. CDR1 is GTSNPN, CDR2 SVGIG, per germline (reference sequence). The CDR3 loop reads CAWSGGVQPQHF. The CDR3 DNA reads as TGTGCCTGGAGTGGGGGGGTTCAGCCCCAGCATTTT.

V and J are TRBV5-5 and TRBJ2-7, with 9 bases lining up with TRBD1. With V trimmed by 4 bases and J by 3 bases, 2 bases remained unmatched. Germline V gives CDR1 SGHKS, CDR2 YYEKEE (reference sequence). The CDR3 is made up of 13 amino acids. In DNA form, the CDR3 reads TGTGCCAGCAGCCCGGACAGGGGCTACGAGCAGTACTTC. It translates to CASSPDRGYEQYF.

The J gene is TRBJ1-3, the V gene TRBV2, with D tentatively TRBD1 (6 bases). The germline V and J ends were trimmed by 7 bases and 2 bases, with 9 bases remaining between them. This CDR3 has 13 amino acids. From germline, CDR1 is SNHLY and CDR2 FYNNEI. The CDR3 reads CASNRDPGNTIYF. The CDR3 nucleotides read TGTGCCAGCAACAGGGACCCTGGAAACACCATATATTTT.

This chain links TRBV27 with TRBJ1-1; no clear D. Germline values: CDR1 MNHEY, CDR2 SMNVEV (reference sequence). This CDR3 comprises 13 residues. With 3 bases removed from V and 4 bases from J, the gap between germline ends came to 9 bases. The CDR3: CASSFSPSTEAFF. CDR3 bases: TGTGCCAGCAGTTTTTCCCCGAGCACTGAAGCTTTCTTT.

V is TRBV14 and J is TRBJ1-1; D is undetermined. Germline V lookup: CDR1 SGHDN, CDR2 FVKESK. Trimming cost V 2 bases and J 0 bases, with 4 bases left between them. The CDR3 runs to 13 residues. The CDR3 sequence is CASSQLLNTEAFF. In DNA form, the CDR3 reads TGTGCCAGCAGCCAACTCTTGAACACTGAAGCTTTCTTT.

V and J are TRBV15 and TRBJ2-3, with 12 bases identical to TRBD2. J lost 9 bases, V lost 4 bases, and 5 bases had no gene match. The CDR3 has 14 residues. Germline values: CDR1 LNHNV, CDR2 YYDKDF (reference sequence). The chain's CDR3 is CATSIRTSGMTQYF. The CDR3 DNA follows: TGTGCCACCAGCATTAGGACTAGCGGGATGACGCAGTATTTT.

The chain couples TRBV7-9 to TRBJ2-5, with 10 nucleotides matching TRBD2. Germline V gene lookup returns CDR1 SEHNR and CDR2 FQNEAQ (reference sequence). The V and J ends lost 5 bases and 3 bases, in that order; junction bases with no gene match: 3. This CDR3 is 14 amino acids long. DNA for the CDR3: TGTGCCAGCAGCCTCGGACTAGCGGAAGAGACCCAGTACTTC. It translates to CASSLGLAEETQYF.

V is TRBV4-1 and J is TRBJ2-7; weak D call: TRBD2 (7 bases). This CDR3 region has 15 residues. Trimming removed 8 bases from V and 7 bases from J, with 24 bases in between. Germline V CDR1 and CDR2: MGHRA, YSYEKL. The CDR3: CASSRGDPGAGEQYF. Written as DNA, the CDR3 is TGCGCCAGCTCACGGGGGGATCCGGGGGCAGGAGAGCAGTACTTC.

The gene calls are TRBV10-3 and TRBJ1-2, with TRBD1 matching over 8 bases. Looked up from germline, CDR1 is ENHRY and CDR2 is SYGVKD. The CDR3 has 15 residues. The junction had 8 bases not matched to a gene; V was cut back by 0 bases and J by 8 bases. The CDR3 protein is CAISESITGGKGYTF. The DNA of the CDR3 is TGTGCCATCAGTGAGTCGATAACAGGGGGTAAGGGCTACACCTTC.